A single sample gave rise to the 11 T cell receptor beta chains below, sequenced in a study of cytomegalovirus exposure and HLA in healthy donors. Primers for the PCR totalled 60 Vbeta and 13 Jbeta. Profiled with immunoSEQ multiplex PCR; TCRdb holds only in-frame clones, not every one. Of around 96,000 clones listed, 80% are singletons. Sequenced material: PBMCs. These receptors were obtained from a man younger than 35 in good health and CMV-seronegative.

The chain has TRBV11-2 and TRBJ2-1; 11 positions agree with TRBD1. CDR1 and CDR2 (germline): SGHAT, FQNNGV. V shed 5 bases, J shed 7 bases, and the junction held 4 bases outside the gene matches. There are 14 residues in the CDR3. The DNA for the CDR3 is TGTGCCAGCAGCGGGGGACAGGGGGGGAATGAGCAGTTCTTC. Its protein is CASSGGQGGNEQFF.

The chain is built from TRBV5-1 and TRBJ1-1, with a weak D call TRBD1 (6 bases). The CDR3 is 14 amino acids. Trimming pared 2 bases from V and 3 bases from J, leaving 11 bases between. Looked up from germline, CDR1 is SGHRS and CDR2 is YFSETQ. CDR3 coding DNA: TGCGCCAGCAGCTTCGGCAGGGGCGACACTGAAGCTTTCTTT. Translating it yields CASSFGRGDTEAFF.

This chain joins TRBV18 and TRBJ1-2, with a tentative D call TRBD1 (5 bases). The CDR3 sequence is 16 residues long. The germline V and J ends were trimmed by 3 bases and 0 bases, with 14 bases remaining between them. Germline CDR1 reads KGHSH; CDR2 reads LQKENI. This CDR3 is CASSPGTPAANYGYTF. CDR3 bases: TGTGCCAGCTCACCCGGGACTCCCGCAGCTAACTATGGCTACACCTTC.

This clone was observed a single time. This chain links TRBV18 with TRBJ1-6, with 7 bases aligning to TRBD1. In germline, CDR1 is KGHSH, CDR2 LQKENI. CDR3 size: 15 residues. The ends lost 4 bases at V and 10 bases at J; junction bases unmatched: 10. CDR3: CASSQRETGFSPLHF. In nucleotides, the CDR3 is TGTGCCAGCTCACAAAGGGAGACAGGGTTCTCACCCCTCCACTTT. Combining the CDR3 with reference TRBV18 and TRBJ1-6 gives the whole variable domain NAGVMQNPRHLVRRRGQEARLRCSPMKGHSHVYWYRQLPEEGLKFMVYLQKENIIDESGMPKERFSAEFPKEGPSILRIQQVVRGDSAAYFCASSQRETGFSPLHFGNGTRLTVT.

V is TRBV5-1 and J is TRBJ1-2, with a tentative D call TRBD1 (6 bases). This CDR3 contains 15 residues. The V and J ends lost 0 bases and 4 bases respectively, with 13 bases between them. Germline V CDR1 and CDR2: SGHRS, YFSETQ. CDR3 bases: TGCGCCAGCAGCTTGGGCCAGGGGTCTTCCTATGGCTACACCTTC. Amino acid sequence: CASSLGQGSSYGYTF.

The chain employs TRBV2 and TRBJ2-1, with D tentatively TRBD1 (5 bases). Trimming removed 7 bases from V and 6 bases from J, with 7 bases in between. CDR1 and CDR2 from the germline V gene are SNHLY and FYNNEI. The CDR3 consists of 11 residues. The CDR3 loop reads CASTGRNEQFF. The CDR3 DNA is TGTGCCAGCACAGGGCGCAATGAGCAGTTCTTC.

The chain recombines TRBV6-5 with TRBJ1-1; TRBD1 matches 7 bases. Germline V gives CDR1 MNHEY, CDR2 SVGAGI. With V trimmed by 6 bases and J by 1 base, 2 bases remained unmatched. The length of the CDR3 is 13 residues. The chain's CDR3 is CASRGTANTEAFF. The CDR3 DNA reads as TGTGCCAGCAGAGGGACAGCGAACACTGAAGCTTTCTTT.

On this clone: Sequence at one end of the junction differs from germline and may be a read error. The gene calls are TRBV7-9 and TRBJ2-5; 9 positions match TRBD1. There are 14 residues in the CDR3. Germline CDR1 SEHNR, CDR2 FQNEAQ (reference sequence). This chain's CDR3 is CSSSLGQGYDTQYF. Written as DNA, the CDR3 is TGTTCCAGCAGCCTGGGACAGGGATACGACACCCAGTACTTC.

This chain connects TRBV29-1 to TRBJ2-1; 7 bases map to TRBD1. Germline CDR1 SQVTM, CDR2 ANQGSEA. Trimming cost V 6 bases and J 5 bases; bases outside gene matches: 7. The CDR3 is made up of 13 amino acids. Here the CDR3 DNA reads TGCAGCGTCCTCGGACAGGTAGACAATGAGCAGTTCTTC. Its protein product is CSVLGQVDNEQFF.

The rearrangement uses TRBV15 and TRBJ1-1; 7 bases line up with TRBD1. This CDR3 has 15 amino acids. Germline V gene lookup returns CDR1 LNHNV and CDR2 YYDKDF (reference sequence). Trimming removed 2 bases from V and 7 bases from J; junction bases left unmatched: 10. The CDR3 sequence is CATSRSPRDRDEAFF. DNA for the CDR3: TGTGCCACCAGCAGATCCCCCAGAGACAGGGATGAAGCTTTCTTT.

This clone has just one count. The chain links TRBV7-8 to TRBJ2-5, with TRBD1 matching 10 bases. CDR1 is SGHVS, CDR2 FQNEAQ, per germline. The CDR3 runs to 15 residues. J gave up 3 bases and V 5 bases, and 6 bases lay outside the gene matches. In nucleotides, the CDR3 is TGTGCCAGCAGCCTCCGACAGGGGGCGGAAGAGACCCAGTACTTC. Translated, it gives CASSLRQGAEETQYF.